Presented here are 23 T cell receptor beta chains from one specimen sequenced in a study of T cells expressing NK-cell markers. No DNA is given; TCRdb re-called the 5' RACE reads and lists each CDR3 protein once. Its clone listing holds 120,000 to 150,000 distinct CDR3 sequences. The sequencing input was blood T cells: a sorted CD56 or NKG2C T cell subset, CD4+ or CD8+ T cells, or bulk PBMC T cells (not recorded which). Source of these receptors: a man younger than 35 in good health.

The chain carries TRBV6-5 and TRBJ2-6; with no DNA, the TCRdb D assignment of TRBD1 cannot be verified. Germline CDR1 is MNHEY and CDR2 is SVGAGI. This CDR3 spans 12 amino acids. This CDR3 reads CASSGTGGVLTF.

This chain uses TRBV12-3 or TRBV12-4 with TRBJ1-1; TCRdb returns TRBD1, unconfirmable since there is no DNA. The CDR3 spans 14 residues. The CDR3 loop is CASSLGGANTEAFF.

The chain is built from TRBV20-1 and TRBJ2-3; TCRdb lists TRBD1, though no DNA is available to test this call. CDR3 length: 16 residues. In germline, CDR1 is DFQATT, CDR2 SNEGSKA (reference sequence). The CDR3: CSASLPGRWGTDTQYF.

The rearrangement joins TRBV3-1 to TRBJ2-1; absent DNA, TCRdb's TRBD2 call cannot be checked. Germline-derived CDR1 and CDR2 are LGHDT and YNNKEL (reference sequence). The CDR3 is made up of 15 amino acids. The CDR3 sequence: CASSQERSLRNEQFF.

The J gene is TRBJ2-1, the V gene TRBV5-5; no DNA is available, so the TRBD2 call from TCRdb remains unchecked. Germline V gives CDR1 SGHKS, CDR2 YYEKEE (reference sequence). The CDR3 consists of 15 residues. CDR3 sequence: CASSPVQGRDNEQFF.

The CDR3: CAISGIQGRQETQYF. This chain links TRBV10-3 with TRBJ2-5; TCRdb's D gene call, TRBD1, goes unchecked for lack of DNA. The CDR3 runs to 15 residues. Germline loops: CDR1 ENHRY, CDR2 SYGVKD.

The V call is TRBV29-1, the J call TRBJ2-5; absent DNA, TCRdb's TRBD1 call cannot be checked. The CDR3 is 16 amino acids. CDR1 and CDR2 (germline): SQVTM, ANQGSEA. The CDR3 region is CSVEDLPGAFQETQYF. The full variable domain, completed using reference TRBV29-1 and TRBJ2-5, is SAVISQKPSRDICQRGTSLTIQCQVDSQVTMMFWYRQQPGQSLTLIATANQGSEATYESGFVIDKFPISRPNLTFSTLTVSNMSPEDSSIYLCSVEDLPGAFQETQYFGPGTRLLVL.

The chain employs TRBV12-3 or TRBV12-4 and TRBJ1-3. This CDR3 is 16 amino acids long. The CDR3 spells CASSLNINAVRNTIYF.

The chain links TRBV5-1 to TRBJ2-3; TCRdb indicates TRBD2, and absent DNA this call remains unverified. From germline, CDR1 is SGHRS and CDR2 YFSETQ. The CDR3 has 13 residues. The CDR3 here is CASSREITDTQYF.

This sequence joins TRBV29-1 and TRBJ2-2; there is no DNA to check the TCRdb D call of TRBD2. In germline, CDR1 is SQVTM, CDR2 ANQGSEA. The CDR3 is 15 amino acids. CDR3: CSVDIRGGNTGELFF.

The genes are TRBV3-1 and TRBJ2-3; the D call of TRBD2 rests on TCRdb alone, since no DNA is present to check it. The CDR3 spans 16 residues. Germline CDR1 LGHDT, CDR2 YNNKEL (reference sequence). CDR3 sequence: CASSQDSSGSSDTQYF.

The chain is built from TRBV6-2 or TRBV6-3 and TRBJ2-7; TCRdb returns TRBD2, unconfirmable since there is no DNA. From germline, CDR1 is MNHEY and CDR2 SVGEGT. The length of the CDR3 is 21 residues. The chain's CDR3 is CASSYSIGEGGLVFPGREQYF.

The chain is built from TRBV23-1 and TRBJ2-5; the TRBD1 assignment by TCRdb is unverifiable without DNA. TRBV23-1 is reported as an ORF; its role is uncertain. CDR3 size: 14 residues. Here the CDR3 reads CASSQSARAETQYF.

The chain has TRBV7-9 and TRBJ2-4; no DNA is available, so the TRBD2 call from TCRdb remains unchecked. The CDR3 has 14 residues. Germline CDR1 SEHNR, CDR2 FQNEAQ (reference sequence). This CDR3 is CASSAGGGENIQYF.

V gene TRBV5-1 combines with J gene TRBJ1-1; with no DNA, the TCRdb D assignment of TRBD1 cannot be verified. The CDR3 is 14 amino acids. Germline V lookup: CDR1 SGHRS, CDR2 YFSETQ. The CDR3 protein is CASSPGTGNTEAFF.

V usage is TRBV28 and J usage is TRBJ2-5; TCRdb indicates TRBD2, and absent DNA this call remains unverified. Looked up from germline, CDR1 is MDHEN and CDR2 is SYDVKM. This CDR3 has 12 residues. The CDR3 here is CASNRERETQYF.

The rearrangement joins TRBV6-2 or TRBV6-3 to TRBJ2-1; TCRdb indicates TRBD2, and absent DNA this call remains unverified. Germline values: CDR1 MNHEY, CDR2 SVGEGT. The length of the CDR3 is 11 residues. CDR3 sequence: CASTLAGEQFF.

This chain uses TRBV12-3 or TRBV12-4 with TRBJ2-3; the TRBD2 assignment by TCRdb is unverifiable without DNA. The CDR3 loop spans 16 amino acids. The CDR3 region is CASSPPGGRVTDTQYF.

The CDR3 spells CASAPGRVYEQYF. The chain carries TRBV10-2 and TRBJ2-7; TCRdb selects TRBD1, and the lack of DNA leaves this call unchecked. The CDR3 loop spans 13 amino acids. Germline CDR1 reads WSHSY; CDR2 reads SAAADI.

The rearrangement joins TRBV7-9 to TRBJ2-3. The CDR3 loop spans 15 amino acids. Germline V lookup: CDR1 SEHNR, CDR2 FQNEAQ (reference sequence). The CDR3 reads CASRPIRQNTDTQYF.

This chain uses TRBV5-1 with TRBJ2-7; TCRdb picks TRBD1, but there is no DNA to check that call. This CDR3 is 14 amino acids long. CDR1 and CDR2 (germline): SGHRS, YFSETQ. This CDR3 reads CASSWSTGPYEQYF.

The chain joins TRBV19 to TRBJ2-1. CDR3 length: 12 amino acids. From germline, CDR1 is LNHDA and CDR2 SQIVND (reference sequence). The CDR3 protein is CASSIGLAEQFF.

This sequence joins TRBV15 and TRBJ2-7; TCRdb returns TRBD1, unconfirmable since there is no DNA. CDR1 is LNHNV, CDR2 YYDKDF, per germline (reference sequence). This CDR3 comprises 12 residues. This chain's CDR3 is CATSRAGGQQYF. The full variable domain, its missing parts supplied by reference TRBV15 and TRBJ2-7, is DAMVIQNPRYQVTQFGKPVTLSCSQTLNHNVMYWYQQKSSQAPKLLFHYYDKDFNNEADTPDNFQSRRPNTSFCFLDIRSPGLGDTAMYLCATSRAGGQQYFGPGTRLTVT.